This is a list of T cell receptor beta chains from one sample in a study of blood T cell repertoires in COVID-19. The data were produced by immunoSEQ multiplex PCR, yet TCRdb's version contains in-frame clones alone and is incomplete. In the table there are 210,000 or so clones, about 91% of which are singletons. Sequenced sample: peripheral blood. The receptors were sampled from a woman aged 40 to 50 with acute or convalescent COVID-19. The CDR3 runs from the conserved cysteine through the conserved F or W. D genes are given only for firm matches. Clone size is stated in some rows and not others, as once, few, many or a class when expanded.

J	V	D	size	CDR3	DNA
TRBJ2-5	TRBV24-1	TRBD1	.	CATSESGTGQETQYF	TGTGCCACCAGTGAATCCGGGACAGGTCAAGAGACCCAGTACTTC
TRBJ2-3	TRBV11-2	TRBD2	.	CASSRSSLAGGPGDTQYF	TGTGCCAGCAGCCGCTCCTCACTAGCGGGGGGGCCAGGAGATACGCAGTATTTT
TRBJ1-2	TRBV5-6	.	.	CASSFGGSYGYTF	TGTGCCAGCAGCTTTGGGGGCTCCTATGGCTACACCTTC
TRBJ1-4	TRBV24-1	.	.	CATSDASGIGFF	TGTGCCACCAGTGATGCCTCGGGGATAGGGTTTTTT
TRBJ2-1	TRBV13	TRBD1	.	CASSLGAQGAGEQFF	TGTGCCAGCAGCTTAGGAGCTCAGGGGGCAGGTGAGCAGTTCTTC
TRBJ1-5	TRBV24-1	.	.	CATSAGQPNQPQHF	TGTGCCACCAGTGCCGGACAGCCTAATCAGCCCCAGCATTTT
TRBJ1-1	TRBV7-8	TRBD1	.	CASSTGTERPFDTEAFF	TGTGCCAGCAGCACGGGGACAGAGAGGCCGTTTGACACTGAAGCTTTCTTT
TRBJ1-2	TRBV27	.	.	CASSLRLGYTF	TGTGCCAGCAGTCTCCGGTTGGGCTACACCTTC
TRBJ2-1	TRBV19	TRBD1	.	CASSIRDRSYNEQFF	TGTGCCAGTAGTATCCGGGACAGGTCTTACAATGAGCAGTTCTTC
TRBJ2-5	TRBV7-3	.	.	CASSLTGGQETQYF	TGTGCCAGCAGCTTAACAGGGGGCCAAGAGACCCAGTACTTC
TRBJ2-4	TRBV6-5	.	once	CASSYRLALAKNIQYF	TGTGCCAGCAGTTACCGTTTAGCTTTAGCCAAAAACATTCAGTACTTC
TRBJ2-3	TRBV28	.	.	CASRSPGSTDTQYF	TGTGCCAGCAGAAGTCCCGGTAGCACAGATACGCAGTATTTT
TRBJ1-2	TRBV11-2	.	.	CASSLSVADEGF	TGTGCCAGCAGCTTATCGGTAGCGGATGAAGGCTTC
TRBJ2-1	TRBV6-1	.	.	CASSEVGAVHNEQFF	TGTGCCAGCAGTGAAGTGGGGGCCGTCCATAATGAGCAGTTCTTC
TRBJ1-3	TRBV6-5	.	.	CASSYSYTSAGNTIYF	TGTGCCAGCAGTTACTCGTACACCTCAGCGGGAAACACCATATATTTT
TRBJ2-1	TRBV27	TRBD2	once	CASQPLAGAQLNEQFF	TGTGCCAGCCAACCTCTAGCGGGGGCCCAACTAAATGAGCAGTTCTTC
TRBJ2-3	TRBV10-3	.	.	CAISRGPGTDTQYF	TGTGCCATCAGTAGGGGCCCGGGCACAGATACGCAGTATTTT
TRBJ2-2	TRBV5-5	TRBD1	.	CASSPDRGGSTGELFF	TGTGCCAGCAGCCCAGACAGGGGTGGGAGTACCGGGGAGCTGTTTTTT
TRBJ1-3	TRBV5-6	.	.	CASSLLSGIGNTIYF	TGTGCCAGCAGCCTCCTCTCGGGGATCGGAAACACCATATATTTT
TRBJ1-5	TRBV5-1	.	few	CASSLAGQGNQPQHF	TGCGCCAGCAGCTTAGCGGGGCAGGGCAATCAGCCCCAGCATTTT
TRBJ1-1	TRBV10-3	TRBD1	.	CAARPGQGAPGDEAFF	TGTGCCGCACGACCAGGACAGGGGGCTCCCGGGGATGAAGCTTTCTTT
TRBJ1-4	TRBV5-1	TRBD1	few	CASGRQGQGNEKLFF	TGCGCCAGCGGAAGACAGGGACAGGGGAATGAAAAACTGTTTTTT
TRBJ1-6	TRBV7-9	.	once	CASSPRGSSSSYNSPLHF	TGTGCCAGCAGCCCTCGCGGGTCGTCGAGCTCCTATAATTCACCCCTCCACTTT
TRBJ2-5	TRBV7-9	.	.	CASSLGGTYQETQYF	TGTGCCAGCAGCTTAGGCGGCACCTACCAAGAGACCCAGTACTTC